These T cell receptor beta chains were read from a single sample in a study of T cell responses to AZD1222 COVID-19 vaccine. Profiled with immunoSEQ multiplex PCR; TCRdb holds only in-frame clones, not every one. The data show 150,000 to 200,000 clones, with about nine tenths seen just once and about 3.5% held by the top ten. The material was peripheral blood, obtained 28 days after the second AZD1222 dose. The receptors derive from an adult who received the AZD1222 COVID-19 vaccine. CDR3s include the opening cysteine and the closing phenylalanine or tryptophan. A D gene is named only where the DNA matches it firmly.

d_gene: TRBD1; v_gene: TRBV9; j_gene: TRBJ2-5; CDR3aa: CASSVVGTGEQETQYF
d_gene: NA; v_gene: TRBV7-9; j_gene: TRBJ1-5; CDR3aa: CASSLADNQPQHF
d_gene: TRBD1; v_gene: TRBV27; j_gene: TRBJ1-6; CDR3aa: CASSSAGTVYNSPLHF
d_gene: NA; v_gene: TRBV10-1; j_gene: TRBJ2-1; CDR3aa: CASSGNLSSYNEQFF
d_gene: NA; v_gene: TRBV6-5; j_gene: TRBJ1-1; CDR3aa: CASSWGSEAFF
d_gene: NA; v_gene: TRBV29-1; j_gene: TRBJ2-4; CDR3aa: CSVDGGSDIQYF
d_gene: NA; v_gene: TRBV4-3; j_gene: TRBJ2-2; CDR3aa: CASSQGQGGTGELFF
d_gene: TRBD2; v_gene: TRBV5-1; j_gene: TRBJ2-3; CDR3aa: CASSRSARAQISASGRASTDTQYF
d_gene: TRBD1; v_gene: TRBV7-8; j_gene: TRBJ1-2; CDR3aa: CASSAQGAAGYTF
d_gene: NA; v_gene: TRBV5-1; j_gene: TRBJ2-7; CDR3aa: CASSLNYQGTYEQYF
d_gene: NA; v_gene: TRBV6-4; j_gene: TRBJ1-6; CDR3aa: CASPPDSDNSPLHF
d_gene: TRBD2; v_gene: TRBV10-1; j_gene: TRBJ2-3; CDR3aa: CASSEAGESSDTQYF
d_gene: TRBD2; v_gene: TRBV28; j_gene: TRBJ2-1; CDR3aa: CASSSGWGRAYNEQFF
d_gene: NA; v_gene: TRBV7-3; j_gene: TRBJ2-1; CDR3aa: CASSLASNEQFF
d_gene: TRBD2; v_gene: TRBV3-1/TRBV3-2; j_gene: TRBJ2-2; CDR3aa: CASRVLSGSIAGELFF
d_gene: NA; v_gene: TRBV2; j_gene: TRBJ1-2; CDR3aa: CASSEQIYAPGGYTF
d_gene: NA; v_gene: TRBV5-4; j_gene: TRBJ2-1; CDR3aa: CASSQRGDSYNEQFF
d_gene: NA; v_gene: TRBV7-2; j_gene: TRBJ1-2; CDR3aa: CASSLARGGYGYTF
d_gene: NA; v_gene: TRBV4-1; j_gene: TRBJ2-7; CDR3aa: CASSQVFSYEQYF
d_gene: NA; v_gene: TRBV12-5; j_gene: TRBJ1-1; CDR3aa: CASGLITGLNTEAFF
d_gene: NA; v_gene: TRBV19; j_gene: TRBJ2-7; CDR3aa: CARKTRYEQYF
d_gene: NA; v_gene: TRBV7-2; j_gene: TRBJ1-4; CDR3aa: CASSPSSTNEKLFF
d_gene: NA; v_gene: TRBV5-1; j_gene: TRBJ1-1; CDR3aa: CASSLNTEAFF
d_gene: TRBD1; v_gene: TRBV6-2/TRBV6-3; j_gene: TRBJ2-1; CDR3aa: CASSLDRGPYNEQFF
d_gene: TRBD1; v_gene: TRBV19; j_gene: TRBJ2-1; CDR3aa: CASSRDRALGWDEQFF
d_gene: NA; v_gene: TRBV7-8; j_gene: TRBJ2-1; CDR3aa: CASSRTFNSEQFF
d_gene: TRBD1; v_gene: TRBV10-1; j_gene: TRBJ2-7; CDR3aa: CASSEGTGGVYEQYF
d_gene: NA; v_gene: TRBV11-3; j_gene: TRBJ1-1; CDR3aa: CASSLAGQNTEAFF
d_gene: TRBD2; v_gene: TRBV18; j_gene: TRBJ2-2; CDR3aa: CASSPRTSGSANTGELFF
d_gene: NA; v_gene: TRBV6-5; j_gene: TRBJ1-1; CDR3aa: CASSYLKTATEAFF
d_gene: TRBD1; v_gene: TRBV11-3; j_gene: TRBJ1-6; CDR3aa: CASSFRDRVSPLHF
d_gene: TRBD1; v_gene: TRBV7-9; j_gene: TRBJ1-1; CDR3aa: CASRGTGGNTEAFF
d_gene: NA; v_gene: TRBV27; j_gene: TRBJ2-7; CDR3aa: CASSLSGQGSSYEQYF